The 27 T cell receptor beta chains below were found in one sample sequenced in a study of T cell repertoires in cytomegalovirus infection. These TCRs' antigens remain unknown. TCRdb reprocessed the reads via MiXCR and lists one record per CDR3 protein. Among about 920,000 distinct CDR3 sequences listed, roughly a third were seen once. Sequences were derived from cultured CD8+ T cells from PBMCs, sampled from culture after CMV antigen stimulation. These receptor sequences come from a human donor in good health (CMV status not recorded). Some clones in this sample may be carry-over from other donors' samples.

This clonotype came up many times. The chain employs TRBV28 and TRBJ2-3; perhaps TRBD2 as D (6 bases). The V end was cut by 0 bases, the J end by 0 bases, with 10 bases between. Per germline, CDR1 MDHEN and CDR2 SYDVKM. This CDR3 region has 16 residues. The CDR3, as DNA: TGTGCCAGCAGTTTATGGGGGGGACGGAGCACAGATACGCAGTATTTT. It yields the protein CASSLWGGRSTDTQYF. Drawing the rest from reference TRBV28 and TRBJ2-3, the complete variable domain is DVKVTQSSRYLVKRTGEKVFLECVQDMDHENMFWYRQDPGLGLRLIYFSYDVKMKEKGDIPEGYSVSREKKERFSLILESASTNQTSMYLCASSLWGGRSTDTQYFGPGTRLTVL.

This clonotype was counted once. This rearrangement joins TRBV5-6 to TRBJ1-2; 12 nucleotides align to TRBD1. CDR3 length: 14 amino acids. From germline, CDR1 is SGHDT and CDR2 YYEEEE. V lost 3 bases to trimming and J lost 8 bases; unmatched junction nucleotides: 5. CDR3 nucleotide sequence: TGTGCCAGCAGCTCCGGGACAGGGGGCGTCGGCTACACCTTC. Its protein is CASSSGTGGVGYTF.

This sequence joins TRBV4-1 and TRBJ1-1; D gene ambiguous. CDR1 is MGHRA and CDR2 is YSYEKL in the germline V gene. V was cut by 0 bases and J by 4 bases, with 12 bases left in between. The CDR3 is 15 residues long. CDR3 nucleotides: TGCGCCAGCAGCCAAGATCAAGGGTTTAGCACTGAAGCTTTCTTT. The encoded protein is CASSQDQGFSTEAFF.

This clonotype has just one count. The gene calls are TRBV4-3 and TRBJ2-2, with 10 positions matching TRBD1. This CDR3 is 16 amino acids long. The germline CDR1 and CDR2 sequences are LGHNA and YSLEER. J gave up 4 bases and V 1 base, and 3 bases lay outside the gene matches. The CDR3 DNA reads TGCGCCAGCAGCCAAGCGGGACAGGGGCTCACCGGGGAGCTGTTTTTT. It yields the protein CASSQAGQGLTGELFF.

This clonotype has a handful of counts. The chain employs TRBV4-1 and TRBJ2-1; 9 bases agree with TRBD2. There are 18 residues in the CDR3. V lost 0 bases and J lost 5; bases outside the gene matches: 11. Germline V gene lookup returns CDR1 MGHRA and CDR2 YSYEKL. CDR3 sequence (DNA): TGCGCCAGCAGCCAAGATAGGCTAGCGGGACTTGGTGACAATGAGCAGTTCTTC. Its translation: CASSQDRLAGLGDNEQFF.

The V call is TRBV27, the J call TRBJ2-2; D is unresolved. Germline V gives CDR1 MNHEY, CDR2 SMNVEV (reference sequence). Trimming removed 8 bases at V and 6 bases at J, with 10 bases between. The length of the CDR3 is 12 residues. CDR3 sequence: CASWLVPGELFF. The CDR3 DNA sequence: TGTGCCAGCTGGTTGGTCCCCGGGGAGCTGTTTTTT.

There are a few counts of this clonotype. The chain has TRBV19 and TRBJ1-5, with D perhaps matching TRBD1 (6 bases). The germline V gene has CDR1 LNHDA and CDR2 SQIVND (reference sequence). Between the trimmed V and J ends, which lost 7 bases and 3 bases, there was a span of 10 bases. The CDR3 has 13 amino acids. For the CDR3, the DNA is TGTGCCAGTACCCACAGGGTCAATCAGCCCCAGCATTTT. Residues: CASTHRVNQPQHF.

The genes are TRBV5-5 and TRBJ2-7; D is unresolved. CDR1 SGHKS and CDR2 YYEKEE come from the germline V gene (reference sequence). Trimming removed 0 bases from V and 6 bases from J, with 4 bases in between. This CDR3 is 11 amino acids long. CDR3 protein: CASSLVGEQYV. DNA of the CDR3: TGTGCCAGCAGCTTGGTTGGCGAGCAGTACGTC.

This clonotype has just a few counts. The chain couples TRBV12-5 to TRBJ2-1; 9 bases map to TRBD1. The V gene end was trimmed by 5 bases and the J gene end by 8 bases; junction bases not matched to a gene: 16. CDR1 and CDR2 from the germline V gene are LGHNT and FRNRAP. The CDR3 runs 17 residues. CDR3 DNA: TGTGCTAGTGGTACGGGACAGGGCGCAACCGTGGGCGATGAGCAGTTCTTC. It codes for CASGTGQGATVGDEQFF.

Ten or more counts support this clonotype. The chain combines TRBV7-8 with TRBJ1-1; D remains unclear. The V end lost 5 bases, the J end lost 1 base, and 20 bases lay between the germline ends. Germline lookup yields CDR1 SGHVS and CDR2 FQNEAQ. There are 17 residues in the CDR3. CDR3 DNA sequence: TGTGCCAGCAGCAAGAACGGACGGAACTACGGGAACACTGAAGCTTTCTTT. Its protein is CASSKNGRNYGNTEAFF. Full variable domain (outside the CDR3, taken from reference TRBV7-8 and TRBJ1-1): GAGVSQSPRYKVAKRGQDVALRCDPISGHVSLFWYQQALGQGPEFLTYFQNEAQLDKSGLPSDRFFAERPEGSVSTLKIQRTQQEDSAVYLCASSKNGRNYGNTEAFFGQGTRLTVV.

The chain combines TRBV2 with TRBJ1-6; D gene uncertain. Trimming shortened V by 3 bases and J by 3 bases, and 12 bases separated the two germline ends. CDR1 and CDR2 from the germline V gene are SNHLY and FYNNEI. CDR3 length equals 16 residues. The CDR3 nucleotides read TGTGCCAGCAGTGAGAGGGAGTGGGGCTATAATTCACCCCTCCACTTT. Protein sequence: CASSEREWGYNSPLHF.

This clonotype was seen once. The rearrangement links TRBV7-9 to TRBJ1-3; no definite D call. V was clipped by 4 bases and J by 3 bases, with 31 bases between them. This CDR3 comprises 21 residues. Germline values: CDR1 SEHNR, CDR2 FQNEAQ (reference sequence). DNA for the CDR3: TGTGCCAGCAGCTCCACCCAAATGGACGGAGCAACCGCCGATTTTGGAAACACCATATATTTT. Protein: CASSSTQMDGATADFGNTIYF.

The rearrangement joins TRBV12-3 or TRBV12-4 to TRBJ2-5; the D call may be TRBD1 or TRBD2 (5 bases each). The CDR3 is 13 residues long. Trimming pared 4 bases from V and 3 bases from J, leaving 9 bases between. CDR3 nucleotide sequence: TGTGCCAGCAGTTATGGGGGTGAAGAGACCCAGTACTTC. Protein sequence: CASSYGGEETQYF.

This clonotype was found many times. The J gene is TRBJ2-1, the V gene TRBV7-9, with a possible D match to TRBD1 (6 bases). V gave up 4 bases and J gave up 10 bases, with 11 bases separating them. CDR3 length equals 12 residues. CDR1 and CDR2 (germline): SEHNR, FQNEAQ (reference sequence). The CDR3 sequence is CASSSYGTEQFF. CDR3 DNA: TGTGCCAGCAGCTCCTACGGGACAGAGCAGTTCTTC. Together with reference TRBV7-9 and TRBJ2-1, the CDR3 gives the full variable domain: DTGVSQNPRHKITKRGQNVTFRCDPISEHNRLYWYRQTLGQGPEFLTYFQNEAQLEKSRLLSDRFSAERPKGSFSTLEIQRTEQGDSAMYLCASSSYGTEQFFGPGTRLTVL.

This clonotype was seen a handful of times. The chain combines TRBV6-1 with TRBJ2-3, with 8 bases matching TRBD2. V lost 6 bases to trimming and J lost 4 bases; unmatched junction nucleotides: 9. The length of the CDR3 is 15 residues. The germline V gene has CDR1 MNHNS and CDR2 SASEGT. The CDR3 DNA sequence: TGTGCCAGCAGACCTCCAGCGGGGGCCTCAGATACGCAGTATTTT. Translating it yields CASRPPAGASDTQYF.

This clonotype was seen a handful of times. The CDR3 here is CASSQTYSTYEQYF. CDR3 DNA sequence: TGTGCCAGCAGTCAAACGTATAGTACCTACGAGCAGTACTTC. The gene calls are TRBV12-3 or TRBV12-4 and TRBJ2-7; D unclear. V was clipped by 5 bases and J by 2 bases, with 13 bases between them. The CDR3 is 14 residues long.

The chain uses TRBV20-1 and TRBJ2-7; D remains unclear. V lost 6 bases to trimming and J lost 5 bases, with 11 bases between them. From germline, CDR1 is DFQATT and CDR2 SNEGSKA (reference sequence). This CDR3 has 11 residues. The CDR3 DNA is TGCAGTGCGTCGGAAGGGCACGAGCAGTACGTC. Amino acid sequence: CSASEGHEQYV.

In this sample, this clonotype turned up a few times. CDR3 bases: TGTGCCAGCAGCTTATTAGCGGGGATGAAGGAGACCCAGTACTTC. This translates into CASSLLAGMKETQYF. V gene TRBV7-9 combines with J gene TRBJ2-5; 8 nucleotides match TRBD2. Germline CDR1 is SEHNR and CDR2 is FQNEAQ (reference sequence). The CDR3 runs to 15 residues. V shed 2 bases and J 5 bases; nucleotides not matched to a gene: 7.

V gene TRBV19 combines with J gene TRBJ1-1; D uncertain. The CDR3 extends over 14 amino acids. V was clipped by 7 bases and J by 3 bases, with 15 bases between them. Germline CDR1 is LNHDA and CDR2 is SQIVND (reference sequence). The CDR3 sequence: CASNPDLGYTEAFF. The CDR3 DNA is TGTGCCAGTAACCCGGACCTGGGGTACACTGAAGCTTTCTTT.

This clonotype was seen ten or more times. The chain joins TRBV12-3 or TRBV12-4 to TRBJ1-1; the match to TRBD1 covers 7 bases. Trimming cost V 4 bases and J 1 base; bases outside gene matches: 3. The CDR3 has 14 residues. CDR3 sequence: CASSWTGPNTEAFF. CDR3 in DNA: TGTGCCAGCAGTTGGACAGGACCGAACACTGAAGCTTTCTTT.

The chain joins TRBV20-1 to TRBJ2-1; TRBD1 matches 8 bases. The CDR3 length is 13 residues. Germline V CDR1 and CDR2: DFQATT, SNEGSKA (reference sequence). Trimming took 5 bases from V and 8 from J; bases not matched to a gene: 8. For the CDR3, the DNA is TGCAGTGCTGCGGACAGGGAATCGTATGAGCAGTTCTTC. It encodes CSAADRESYEQFF.

The CDR3 sequence is CASKANGNIQYF. The CDR3 nucleotides are TGTGCCAGCAAGGCTAACGGAAACATTCAGTACTTC. The chain links TRBV25-1 to TRBJ2-4, with D unclear. Deletions cut 7 bases from V and 6 bases from J, with 10 bases between. The V gene's germline CDR1 is MGHDK and CDR2 SYGVNS. This CDR3 is built from 12 residues. The full variable domain, rest sourced from reference TRBV25-1 and TRBJ2-4, is EADIYQTPRYLVIGTGKKITLECSQTMGHDKMYWYQQDPGMELHLIHYSYGVNSTEKGDLSSESTVSRIRTEHFPLTLESARPSHTSQYLCASKANGNIQYFGAGTRLSVL.

The chain uses TRBV19 and TRBJ2-3; TRBD1 might be the D (6 bases). Germline V lookup: CDR1 LNHDA, CDR2 SQIVND (reference sequence). V was pared by 6 bases and J by 4 bases, with 14 bases between. CDR3 size: 14 residues. The CDR3 loop reads CASRPGQKADTQYF. Written as DNA, the CDR3 is TGTGCCAGTAGGCCGGGACAAAAGGCAGATACGCAGTATTTT.

The chain recombines TRBV6-2 or TRBV6-3 with TRBJ1-1; tentatively, D is TRBD1 (5 bases). CDR3 length: 18 amino acids. Trimming stripped 2 bases from V and 0 bases from J, with 19 bases between. CDR1 MNHEY and CDR2 SVGEGT come from the germline V gene. The CDR3 DNA reads TGTGCCAGCAGTTACGCGGCAGGGTCGGTATGGTTGAACACTGAAGCTTTCTTT. It codes for CASSYAAGSVWLNTEAFF.

Points on this clonotype: At one boundary the junction diverges from the germline segment, which might be a read error. The chain employs TRBV9 and TRBJ1-4, with D perhaps matching TRBD1 (5 bases). The CDR3 contains 13 residues. Germline V gives CDR1 SGDLS, CDR2 YYNGEE. The CDR3 is CASSLSGGETLFF. DNA of the CDR3: TGTGCCAGCAGCCTCAGTGGAGGGGAAACACTGTTTTTT. The full variable domain, in which reference TRBV9 and TRBJ1-4 provide the parts outside the CDR3, is DSGVTQTPKHLITATGQRVTLRCSPRSGDLSVYWYQQSLDQGLQFLIQYYNGEERAKGNILERFSAQQFPDLHSELNLSSLELGDSALYFCASSLSGGETLFFGSGTQLSVL.

The rearrangement uses TRBV6-1 and TRBJ2-4; D uncertain. CDR1 and CDR2 (germline): MNHNS, SASEGT. This CDR3 has 17 residues. Trimming took off 7 bases at V and 0 bases at J, with 19 bases between the two ends. This chain's CDR3 is CASTEEPLTLAKNIQYF. As DNA, the CDR3 is TGTGCCAGCACCGAGGAGCCCTTAACCCTAGCCAAAAACATTCAGTACTTC.

The chain carries TRBV29-1 and TRBJ1-1; maybe TRBD1 (5 bases). CDR3 length: 12 residues. In germline, CDR1 is SQVTM, CDR2 ANQGSEA. Trimming removed 6 bases from V and 9 bases from J, with 17 bases in between. The CDR3 region has the DNA TGCAGCGTCCTCAGGGAATCGCTGAAAGCTTTCTTT. Encoded protein: CSVLRESLKAFF.